Below, 24 T cell receptor beta chains from the same sample are listed, as sequenced in a study of read filtering for tumor transcriptome and immune sequencing (TCRdb year 2020). TCRdb names Illumina HiSeq 4000 as the instrument used. The Immunoverse kit was used to build TCR libraries from about 430 ng RNA, with molecular barcoded adaptors covering alpha/delta and beta/gamma chains. TCRdb cleaned the public reads at Q25 with fastp, built clones with MiXCR and kept in-frame beta chains. Every CDR3 protein is listed once, alongside the most common genes and DNA of its rows. For this sample the table gives about 57,000 distinct CDR3 sequences, of which 20% to 25% were detected only once. 15% to 20% of the sample goes to the ten largest clones. Sequenced sample: a population of CD138-negative cells sorted from bone marrow. According to the study, the label for this sample's cell subset or site signals: bone marrow mononuclear cells depleted of CD138+ plasma/myeloma cells by negative magnetic selection. These receptors were obtained from a donor at least 40 years old with multiple myeloma.

In the case of this clonotype: It may be a read error: a sequence one base away is much more abundant. This sequence joins TRBV20-1 and TRBJ2-7; D gene uncertain. This CDR3 region has 15 residues. The germline V gene has CDR1 DFQATT and CDR2 SNEGSKA (reference sequence). Here the CDR3 DNA reads TGCAGTGCTAAGGACCGACACTTCAGCTCCTACGGGCAGTACTTC. It translates to CSAKDRHFSSYGQYF.

This clonotype was seen at least ten times. This chain joins TRBV5-4 and TRBJ2-3; 11 positions match TRBD2. The CDR3 is 16 amino acids. CDR1 and CDR2 from the germline V gene are SGHNT and YYREEE (reference sequence). V was pared by 4 bases and J by 0 bases, with 4 bases of the junction left unmatched. CDR3 bases: TGTGCCAGCAGCGTTAGACTAGCGGGGAGCACAGATACGCAGTATTTT. Its protein product is CASSVRLAGSTDTQYF.

This clonotype was observed at least ten times. The chain has TRBV11-2 and TRBJ1-6, with 7 bases aligning to TRBD1. The junction had 9 bases not matched to a gene; V was cut back by 1 base and J by 9 bases. The germline V gene has CDR1 SGHAT and CDR2 FQNNGV. The CDR3 has 16 residues. The CDR3 is CASSLVDRANGSPLHF. For the CDR3, the DNA is TGTGCCAGCAGCTTAGTTGACAGGGCTAACGGTTCACCCCTCCACTTT.

Worth noting for this clonotype: Just one base apart from a much larger clone, this may be a read error. The CDR3 bases are TGTACCACCAGTGCCGGGACAGCATACAATGAGCAGTTCTTC. It yields the protein CTTSAGTAYNEQFF. The chain couples TRBV24-1 to TRBJ2-1; 7 bases match TRBD1. The CDR3 covers 14 residues. Germline CDR1 and CDR2: KGHDR and SFDVKD.

With respect to this clonotype: A junction end diverges from the germline sequence, so it may reflect a read error. V is TRBV5-1 and J is TRBJ1-4; a possible D gene is TRBD1 (5 bases). Germline CDR1 SGHRS, CDR2 YFSETQ. The CDR3 is 14 residues long. The CDR3 reads CASSSGTGNEELFF. The CDR3 DNA sequence: TGCGCCAGCAGCTCCGGGACGGGTAATGAAGAACTGTTTTTT. Filled out from reference TRBV5-1 and TRBJ1-4, the complete variable domain reads KAGVTQTPRYLIKTRGQQVTLSCSPISGHRSVSWYQQTPGQGLQFLFEYFSETQRNKGNFPGRFSGRQFSNSRSEMNVSTLELGDSALYLCASSSGTGNEELFFGSGTQLSVL.

At least ten counts were recorded for this clonotype. The chain carries TRBV5-1 and TRBJ1-4; 7 nucleotides align to TRBD1. The CDR3 is 14 amino acids. CDR1 is SGHRS and CDR2 is YFSETQ in the germline V gene. V dropped 3 bases and J dropped 6; count of bases not matched to a gene: 5. CDR3 protein: CASSSSGQYEKLFF. The CDR3, as DNA: TGCGCCAGCAGCTCCTCGGGACAGTATGAAAAACTGTTTTTT.

This chain connects TRBV29-1 to TRBJ2-7, with 10 positions matching TRBD2. The CDR3 extends over 14 amino acids. Germline values: CDR1 SQVTM, CDR2 ANQGSEA. The J segment lost 6 bases and the V segment lost 5 bases, leaving 10 bases of the junction unmatched. The CDR3 is CSVTRTSGGSEQYF. The CDR3 DNA sequence: TGCAGCGTTACCAGGACTAGCGGAGGTTCCGAGCAGTACTTC.

There are many counts of this clonotype. The chain joins TRBV28 to TRBJ2-7; D gene ambiguous. Germline CDR1 MDHEN, CDR2 SYDVKM. The CDR3 is made up of 13 amino acids. V was pared by 3 bases and J by 2 bases, with 8 bases between. The CDR3 region has the DNA TGTGCCAGCAGTTTGATGAAGGCCTACGAGCAGTACTTC. Its translation: CASSLMKAYEQYF. Full variable domain (rest looked up from reference TRBV28 and TRBJ2-7): DVKVTQSSRYLVKRTGEKVFLECVQDMDHENMFWYRQDPGLGLRLIYFSYDVKMKEKGDIPEGYSVSREKKERFSLILESASTNQTSMYLCASSLMKAYEQYFGPGTRLTVT.

The chain has TRBV11-2 and TRBJ2-6, with TRBD1 identical over 7 bases. CDR1 and CDR2 from the germline V gene are SGHAT and FQNNGV. CDR3 length equals 16 residues. V was pared by 5 bases and J by 4 bases, with 8 bases of the junction left unmatched. CDR3 in amino acids: CASSLRQGTGANVLTF. CDR3 coding DNA: TGTGCCAGCAGCCTCCGACAGGGAACCGGGGCCAACGTCCTGACTTTC.

At least ten counts were recorded for this clonotype. The V gene is TRBV7-6, the J gene TRBJ2-5; D might be TRBD2 (7 bases). CDR3 length: 15 amino acids. Germline CDR1 reads SGHVS; CDR2 reads FNYEAQ. V lost 3 bases to trimming and J lost 2 bases, with 13 bases between them. As DNA, the CDR3 is TGTGCCAGCAGCTTCGGCAGGGGAGGGCAAGAGACCCAGTACTTC. It translates to CASSFGRGGQETQYF. The full variable domain, with the rest looked up from reference TRBV7-6 and TRBJ2-5, is GAGVSQSPRYKVTKRGQDVALRCDPISGHVSLYWYRQALGQGPEFLTYFNYEAQQDKSGLPNDRFSAERPEGSISTLTIQRTEQRDSAMYRCASSFGRGGQETQYFGPGTRLLVL.

The chain is built from TRBV19 and TRBJ2-5, with 12 bases fitting TRBD2. The V gene's germline CDR1 is LNHDA and CDR2 SQIVND (reference sequence). This CDR3 region has 17 residues. With 8 bases clipped from V and 1 base from J, the junction kept 11 bases outside the gene matches. CDR3: CASGRGLAGYPQETQYF. CDR3 bases: TGTGCCAGTGGTCGAGGACTAGCGGGGTACCCCCAAGAGACCCAGTACTTC.

The sample holds many counts of this clonotype. The chain uses TRBV6-6 and TRBJ1-3; D not certain. Germline CDR1 reads MNHNY; CDR2 reads SVGAGI (reference sequence). There are 15 residues in the CDR3. Deletions cut 0 bases from V and 4 bases from J, with 10 bases between. CDR3: CASSYSPRSGNTIYF. CDR3 coding DNA: TGTGCCAGCAGTTACTCTCCCAGGTCCGGAAACACCATATATTTT.

To note about this clonotype: A much larger clonotype is one base distant, so this may be a read error. The chain has TRBV7-2 and TRBJ2-3; D gene uncertain. The CDR3 covers 15 residues. V shed 8 bases and J shed 2 bases, with 17 bases lying between them. Germline V CDR1 and CDR2: SGHTA, FQGNSA. Written as DNA, the CDR3 is TGTGCCAGCGGTTTTCATTCCGGGTCCACAGATACGCAGTATTTT. Its translation is CASGFHSGSTDTQYF.

V gene TRBV28 combines with J gene TRBJ1-5; D is unclear. V was pared by 7 bases and J by 1 base, with 17 bases between. Per the germline V gene, CDR1 is MDHEN and CDR2 is SYDVKM. The CDR3 has 16 amino acids. In DNA, the CDR3 is TGTGCCAGCATAAGCTCGACCCAAGTAAGCAATCAGCCCCAGCATTTT. Amino acid sequence: CASISSTQVSNQPQHF.

This clonotype was picked up many times. The chain has TRBV28 and TRBJ2-3; D unclear. V lost 3 bases to trimming and J lost 2 bases, with 18 bases between them. The CDR3 sequence is 17 residues long. Germline CDR1 is MDHEN and CDR2 is SYDVKM. The CDR3: CASSFLRPGSYTDTQYF. As DNA, the CDR3 is TGTGCCAGCAGTTTTCTCCGACCGGGCTCTTACACAGATACGCAGTATTTT.

This clonotype was counted ten times or more. The gene calls are TRBV9 and TRBJ1-1; unclear D gene. This CDR3 region has 13 residues. Trimming took off 0 bases at V and 5 bases at J, with 8 bases between the two ends. The germline gives CDR1 SGDLS, CDR2 YYNGEE. The CDR3 sequence: CASSVALRTEAFF. The CDR3 nucleotides read TGTGCCAGCAGCGTAGCGCTGAGGACTGAAGCTTTCTTT.

On this clonotype itself: A read error may explain this, as a much larger clone is one base away. The rearrangement joins TRBV29-1 to TRBJ2-7; TRBD2 aligns across 11 bases. Per germline, CDR1 SQVTM and CDR2 ANQGSEA. This CDR3 has 13 residues. J lost 3 bases, V lost 7 bases, and 5 bases had no gene match. As DNA, the CDR3 is TGCAGCGAGACTAGCGGGACCTACTACGAGCAGTACTTC. Amino acid sequence: CSETSGTYYEQYF.

This chain connects TRBV28 to TRBJ1-1; 7 nucleotides align to TRBD1. J was trimmed by 0 bases and V by 7 bases; bases with no gene match: 8. CDR3 length: 15 amino acids. CDR1 is MDHEN and CDR2 is SYDVKM in the germline V gene. CDR3 sequence reads: CASIRYRGMNTEAFF. The CDR3 region has the DNA TGTGCCAGCATTCGTTACAGGGGCATGAACACTGAAGCTTTCTTT. The variable domain in full, with the rest retrieved from reference TRBV28 and TRBJ1-1, is DVKVTQSSRYLVKRTGEKVFLECVQDMDHENMFWYRQDPGLGLRLIYFSYDVKMKEKGDIPEGYSVSREKKERFSLILESASTNQTSMYLCASIRYRGMNTEAFFGQGTRLTVV.

The table lists this clonotype with many counts. The V and J genes are TRBV10-3 and TRBJ2-1; the match to TRBD2 covers 11 bases. This CDR3 has 15 amino acids. From germline, CDR1 is ENHRY and CDR2 SYGVKD. Trimming took 6 bases from V and 3 from J; bases not matched to a gene: 4. CDR3 residues: CAIRVTSGDYNEQFF. CDR3 bases: TGTGCCATCAGGGTGACTAGCGGGGACTACAATGAGCAGTTCTTC.

This clonotype was recorded at least ten times. The rearrangement uses TRBV30 and TRBJ2-2, with D maybe TRBD1 (5 bases). This CDR3 has 15 residues. V was cut by 4 bases and J by 2 bases, with 14 bases left in between. Germline V gene lookup returns CDR1 GTSNPN and CDR2 SVGIG (reference sequence). The CDR3 region is CAWTPGMGNTGELFF. In DNA form, the CDR3 reads TGTGCCTGGACTCCAGGGATGGGTAACACCGGGGAGCTGTTTTTT.

The V gene is TRBV5-1, the J gene TRBJ1-1, with TRBD1 identical over 7 bases. There are 13 residues in the CDR3. Trimming removed 7 bases from V and 10 bases from J; junction bases left unmatched: 13. Germline CDR1 reads SGHRS; CDR2 reads YFSETQ. The CDR3 loop is CASVLGQLTGAFF. The CDR3 nucleotides are TGCGCCAGCGTCTTGGGACAGCTCACGGGAGCTTTCTTT.

This clonotype occurred many times. The CDR3: CSANPGQGGQPQHF. Written as DNA, the CDR3 is TGCAGTGCCAATCCGGGCCAGGGTGGTCAGCCCCAGCATTTT. V usage is TRBV20-1 and J usage is TRBJ1-5, with D perhaps TRBD1 (5 bases). V was cut by 6 bases and J by 6 bases, with 18 bases left in between. The length of the CDR3 is 14 residues. CDR1 is DFQATT, CDR2 SNEGSKA, per germline (reference sequence).

This clonotype was counted at least ten times. The chain recombines TRBV20-1 with TRBJ2-2; D uncertain. The CDR3 contains 14 residues. Germline loops: CDR1 DFQATT, CDR2 SNEGSKA (reference sequence). V was cut by 6 bases and J by 6 bases, with 17 bases left in between. The CDR3 DNA follows: TGCAGTGCCACCCCGTCCCGGTTCGCCGGGGAGCTGTTTTTT. Residues: CSATPSRFAGELFF.

This clonotype has ten or more counts. The chain joins TRBV28 to TRBJ2-1; D remains unclear. The CDR3 length is 16 residues. Germline assignment: CDR1 MDHEN and CDR2 SYDVKM. V was shortened by 7 bases and J by 5 bases, with 21 bases between the two germline ends. CDR3 sequence: CASTQQKASGDNEQFF. The CDR3 DNA reads as TGTGCCAGCACCCAACAAAAGGCCTCAGGTGACAATGAGCAGTTCTTC.